Presented here are 11 T cell receptor beta chains from one specimen sequenced in a study of blood T cell repertoires in COVID-19. Generated by immunoSEQ multiplex PCR, the TCRdb table keeps only in-frame clones and is missing some. The sample carries around 180,000 clones, 88% recorded once. The sequenced material came from peripheral blood. These receptor sequences come from a man aged 55-75 years with acute or convalescent COVID-19.

The chain carries TRBV4-3 and TRBJ1-1; D gene uncertain. With 1 base removed from V and 1 base from J, the gap between germline ends came to 7 bases. The CDR3 totals 14 residues. Germline-derived CDR1 and CDR2 are LGHNA and YSLEER. The CDR3 is CASSQGAANTEAFF. Written as DNA, the CDR3 is TGCGCCAGCAGCCAAGGGGCAGCGAACACTGAAGCTTTCTTT.

The V call is TRBV7-8, the J call TRBJ1-2, with 7 bases fitting TRBD1. V gave up 5 bases and J gave up 2 bases; unmatched junction bases: 5. The CDR3 sequence is 14 residues long. Per germline, CDR1 SGHVS and CDR2 FQNEAQ. Here the CDR3 DNA reads TGTGCCAGCAGCCCTACGGGACAGAACTATGGCTACACCTTC. Translating it yields CASSPTGQNYGYTF.

The chain is built from TRBV24-1 and TRBJ1-1, with 11 positions matching TRBD1. The CDR3 is made up of 15 amino acids. Germline assignment: CDR1 KGHDR and CDR2 SFDVKD. After removal of 3 bases from V and 6 bases from J, the junction contained 5 bases not matched to a gene. CDR3: CATSDPGQGVAEAFF. The CDR3 DNA sequence: TGTGCCACCAGTGATCCGGGACAGGGGGTCGCTGAAGCTTTCTTT.

The V and J genes are TRBV2 and TRBJ2-3, with TRBD2 as a possible D gene (5 bases). This CDR3 is built from 13 residues. Trimming shortened V by 10 bases and J by 1 base, and 12 bases separated the two germline ends. Germline V CDR1 and CDR2: SNHLY, FYNNEI. CDR3 amino acids: CATLALRTDTQYF. CDR3 bases: TGTGCCACCCTAGCCCTCCGCACAGATACGCAGTATTTT.

J is TRBJ1-2 and V is TRBV5-1; TRBD1 is a possible D gene (5 bases). Trimming left V 3 bases short and J 3 bases short, with 15 bases between. The CDR3 is 15 amino acids. The germline gives CDR1 SGHRS, CDR2 YFSETQ. CDR3 in DNA: TGCGCCAGCAGCTCCAGTGGCAGGGAGGACTATGGCTACACCTTC. Protein product: CASSSSGREDYGYTF.

V gene TRBV19 combines with J gene TRBJ1-5, with D maybe TRBD1 (5 bases). Germline values: CDR1 LNHDA, CDR2 SQIVND (reference sequence). V was cut by 4 bases and J by 7 bases, with 17 bases left in between. This CDR3 contains 15 residues. The CDR3 loop is CASSTPGLGGQPQHF. The CDR3 DNA follows: TGTGCCAGTAGTACGCCGGGACTCGGGGGACAGCCCCAGCATTTT.

This clone was seen only once. In DNA, the CDR3 is TGTGCCAGCAGCTTGACAGTGGGGGCCACTGAAGCTTTCTTT. It yields the protein CASSLTVGATEAFF. This chain uses TRBV11-2 with TRBJ1-1; possible D gene TRBD1, 6 bases. Germline values: CDR1 SGHAT, CDR2 FQNNGV. The CDR3 is 14 amino acids. With 3 bases removed from V and 4 bases from J, the gap between germline ends came to 12 bases.

The CDR3: CASSPKRLAVLGSYNEQFF. CDR3 coding DNA: TGTGCCAGCTCACCAAAAAGACTAGCGGTCCTTGGATCCTACAATGAGCAGTTCTTC. This chain uses TRBV18 with TRBJ2-1; TRBD2 aligns across 9 bases. Germline CDR1 is KGHSH and CDR2 is LQKENI. V shed 2 bases and J 1 base; nucleotides not matched to a gene: 12. This CDR3 spans 19 amino acids.

This chain connects TRBV11-2 to TRBJ1-1; D remains ambiguous. The germline V and J ends were trimmed by 0 bases and 3 bases, with 5 bases remaining between them. Germline lookup yields CDR1 SGHAT and CDR2 FQNNGV. The CDR3 runs 13 residues. The CDR3 loop reads CASSLDRHTEAFF. CDR3 nucleotides: TGTGCCAGCAGCTTAGACAGGCACACTGAAGCTTTCTTT.

J is TRBJ2-7 and V is TRBV7-2; 7 nucleotides agree with TRBD1. V lost 4 bases, J lost 9 bases, and 3 bases stayed unmatched. Germline CDR1 is SGHTA and CDR2 is FQGNSA. This CDR3 contains 11 residues. The DNA of the CDR3 is TGTGCCAGCAGCTCACAGGGGTCGCAGTACTTC. Amino acids: CASSSQGSQYF.

This chain uses TRBV9 with TRBJ2-1; D unresolved. CDR1 is SGDLS and CDR2 is YYNGEE in the germline V gene. CDR3 size: 15 residues. V was shortened by 0 bases and J by 0 bases, with 7 bases between the two germline ends. The CDR3, as DNA: TGTGCCAGCAGCGTAGGAGCCCGCTCCTACAATGAGCAGTTCTTC. It encodes CASSVGARSYNEQFF.